This paragraph reports one T cell receptor (beta chain). This clone has just a few counts. Its antigen is currently not known. No base quality values were provided; no much bigger clone lies one nucleotide off. The data stem from a study of radiation and T cells in renal cell carcinoma (dated by TCRdb to 2019 to 2021). Regarding the complete study: TCR beta sequencing covered around 50 samples in total, comprising approximately 25 tumors and around 27 peripheral blood samples. Across all 55 or so samples, around 4,000,000 unique CDR3 nucleotide sequences, encoding 2.5 million to 3 million unique CDR3 amino acid sequences, were identified. Points the paper makes about the study in general: Irradiated tumors showed higher TCR clonality than controls, with the top 100 clonotypes averaging about 54% of the repertoire versus approximately 43% in nephrectomy-only tumors. Compared with control tumors, irradiated tumors had a greater number of dominant CDR3 motifs, and those motifs took up a bigger portion of the repertoire. Because the trial had a single-armed design, the trial could not examine how radiation dose or scheduling affected the TCR repertoire. Because only small tumor regions of approximately 0.91 g were available, intratumoral heterogeneity was not captured.

Read against the paper, the sample's time point label means: tumor resected at nephrectomy. The treatment or condition label, as the study defines it: treatment-naive control, cytoreductive nephrectomy. Control tumors were obtained from treatment-naive renal cell carcinoma patients in whom cytoreductive nephrectomy was performed without prior radiation. Every patient's renal cell carcinoma showed clear cell pathology. Control tumors used for TCR sequencing came from a handful of females and about 10 males, resected 2011 to 2014, with median age around 50 years (range about 40 to 90). The tumors were dissociated mechanically, digested with collagenase/hyaluronidase at 37 degrees C, processed in gentleMACS C tubes, and kept in liquid nitrogen. Genomic DNA for TCR sequencing was prepared using the QIAamp DNA Blood Mini Kit (Qiagen). The analyses included just those samples that passed every quality control check.

TCR beta libraries were generated from genomic DNA with the immunoSEQ kit, following the manufacturer's recommendations. For library preparation, a first multiplex PCR was performed with proprietary primers, followed by a second PCR in which unique barcodes were added, and bead cleanups were performed after each round. A positive control reaction and a negative control reaction, both provided in the kit, were run with every batch of samples. The final libraries were assessed on an Agilent 4200 TapeStation D1000 ScreenTape, pooled by volume, and quantified by qPCR. Sequencing ran on an Illumina NextSeq500 with a MidOutput 150-cycle cartridge, using 156 Read1 and 15 Index1 cycles with kit custom primers. The pooled library was loaded at about 0.98 pM, with an approximately 20% PhiX control spiked in. Per the original workflow: Vendor-processed data were analyzed in R, and a clonotype was defined as all T cells sharing the same CDR3 nucleotide sequence. In the clone abundance analyses, frequencies were normalized to the 10,000 most abundant clones in each sample. Public T cell clones, averaging fewer than five per sample, were removed before analysis. Dominant motif analysis used ImmunoMap with the PAM10 matrix, gap penalty 30 and homology threshold 0.3; motifs with cumulative frequency at least 0.01 counted as dominant. TCRdb mirrors the immuneACCESS table, restricted to in-frame sequences. Some clones are absent from its copies; in checked studies, under half trace to an unresolved V gene, and the reason for the others is unknown. The DNA was the basis for D and trimming; V, J and clone size are from that table. A total of about 7,900 clones appear in this sample, less than 65% of them only once. Jointly, the top ten make up 35% to 50% of the sample.

The clonotype originates from a woman aged 65 to 85 with renal cell carcinoma. The starting material was tumor tissue, obtained from a patient whose treatment was nephrectomy without radiotherapy.

This receptor carries the CDR3 CASSQGTANTEAFF. The DNA sequence reads TGCGCCAGCAGCCAAGGGACAGCGAACACTGAAGCTTTCTTT. The receptor chain draws on TRBV4-3 and TRBJ1-1, with a tentative D gene TRBD1 over 6 matching bases. The germline V gene yields LGHNA for CDR1 and YSLEER for CDR2. V and J lose 1 base and 1 base, and a span of 7 bases separates them. CDR3 length: 14 amino acids, cysteine to phenylalanine. Left in the record is the CDR3 DNA by itself, 42 bases read in frame from the first base.